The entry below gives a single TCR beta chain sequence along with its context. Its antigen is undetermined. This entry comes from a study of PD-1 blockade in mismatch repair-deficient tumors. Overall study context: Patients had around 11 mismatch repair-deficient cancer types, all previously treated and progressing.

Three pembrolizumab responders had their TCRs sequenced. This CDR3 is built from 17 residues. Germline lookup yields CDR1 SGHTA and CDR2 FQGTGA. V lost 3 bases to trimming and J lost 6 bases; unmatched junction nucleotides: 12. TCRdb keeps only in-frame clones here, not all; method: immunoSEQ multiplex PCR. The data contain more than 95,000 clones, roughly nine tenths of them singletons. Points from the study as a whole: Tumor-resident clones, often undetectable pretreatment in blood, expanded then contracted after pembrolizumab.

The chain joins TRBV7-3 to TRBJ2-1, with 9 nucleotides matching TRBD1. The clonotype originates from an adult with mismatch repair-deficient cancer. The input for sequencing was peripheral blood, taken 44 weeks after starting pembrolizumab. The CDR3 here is CASSLRSTGQGFNEQFF. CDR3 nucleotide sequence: TGTGCCAGCAGCTTGCGGTCCACGGGACAGGGATTCAATGAGCAGTTCTTC.